These T cell receptor beta chains were read from a single sample in a study of T cells in Graves' hyperthyroidism and ophthalmopathy. TCRdb itself ran the multiplex PCR reads through MiXCR, one entry per CDR3 protein. The sample carries around 270,000 distinct CDR3 sequences, around 20% recorded once. The sequenced material came from blood. These receptors all come from a man aged 50-60 years with Graves' ophthalmopathy. Each CDR3 is given with its conserved first and last residue. D genes are given only for firm matches. Size is omitted from some rows. Given values are once, few, many or a class for expanded clones.

TRBV5-1	TRBJ2-2	few	-	TGCGCCAGCAGGAACCGGGACTTCCCGAACACCGGGGAGCTGTTTTTT	CASRNRDFPNTGELFF
TRBV7-3	TRBJ1-5	-	TRBD1	TGTGCCAGCAGCATGGGACAGGGCCAGCCCCAGCATTTT	CASSMGQGQPQHF
TRBV15	TRBJ2-7	-	TRBD1	TGTGCCACCAGCAGAGATCGAGGACAGGGGATGGGGTCCTACGAGCAGTACTTC	CATSRDRGQGMGSYEQYF
TRBV6-2/TRBV6-3	TRBJ1-5	-	-	TGTGCCAGCAGTTGGGGCAGGGGTCCCAATCAGCCCCAGCATTTT	CASSWGRGPNQPQHF
TRBV5-1	TRBJ2-3	many	TRBD2	TGCGCCAGCAGTAGACTAGCGGGAGCGACAGATACGCAGTATTTT	CASSRLAGATDTQYF
TRBV5-1	TRBJ2-1	-	TRBD1	TGCGCCAGCAGGGTGCAGGGGGAGTTCAATGAGCAGTTCTTC	CASRVQGEFNEQFF
TRBV5-4	TRBJ1-3	-	-	TGTGCCAGCAGCCACGGCCCAGGGACTGGAAACACCATATATTTT	CASSHGPGTGNTIYF
TRBV20-1	TRBJ2-1	-	TRBD2	TGCAGTGCTGAGGGACTAGCGGGAGCTTATCCCTACAATGAGCAGTTCTTC	CSAEGLAGAYPYNEQFF
TRBV7-3	TRBJ2-1	many	TRBD2	TGTGCCAGCAGCTTATGGCCTGCCGGGACTAGCGGGAATGTTGAGCAGTTCTTC	CASSLWPAGTSGNVEQFF
TRBV20-1	TRBJ1-5	few	-	TGCAGTGCGTTAGAGCAGAAGACCCAGCATTTT	CSALEQKTQHF
TRBV7-3	TRBJ1-1	few	-	TGTGCCAGCAGCGGGATGCCAGGCCTGAACACTGAAGCTTTCTTT	CASSGMPGLNTEAFF
TRBV20-1	TRBJ2-3	few	-	TGCAGTGCTAGAAGGTCTAGCCGCGGCACAGATACGCAGTATTTT	CSARRSSRGTDTQYF
TRBV12-3/TRBV12-4	TRBJ1-6	few	TRBD1	TGTGCCAGCAGCCATCTACAGGGGATGAATTCACCCCTCCACTTT	CASSHLQGMNSPLHF
TRBV5-1	TRBJ1-6	many	-	TGCGCCAGCAGCGGCCGGGACTCCGGGAACAATTCACCCCTCCACTTT	CASSGRDSGNNSPLHF
TRBV4-1	TRBJ1-2	-	-	TGCGCCAGCAGCCGGCTTTACCAGGGGACGGAACGCGGCTATGGCTACACCTTC	CASSRLYQGTERGYGYTF
TRBV28	TRBJ1-2	-	TRBD1	TGTGCCAGCAGCGTGGACAGGGGGAATGGCTACACCTTC	CASSVDRGNGYTF
TRBV7-2	TRBJ1-6	few	TRBD1	TGTGCCAGCAGCTTACAGGGGGCAAATTCACCCCTCCACTTT	CASSLQGANSPLHF
TRBV5-6	TRBJ1-4	-	TRBD1	TGTGCCAGCAGCTTCGGGACAGGGAGTGAAAAACTGTTTTTT	CASSFGTGSEKLFF
TRBV24-1	TRBJ2-1	few	TRBD1	TGTGCCACCAGTGAGGCCGGGACAGGGCGATACAATGAGCAGTTCTTC	CATSEAGTGRYNEQFF
TRBV7-3	TRBJ2-1	-	TRBD1	TGTGCCAGCAGCCGGGGACAGGGAGGGGACAATGAGCAGTTCTTC	CASSRGQGGDNEQFF
TRBV9	TRBJ2-5	few	TRBD1	TGTGCCAGCAGCGTCACAGGGGAACGCGGGGAGACCCAGTACTTC	CASSVTGERGETQYF
TRBV2	TRBJ1-1	many	-	TGTGCCAGCAGGCCGGGGTACAGTGGGGGAACTGAAGCTTTCTTT	CASRPGYSGGTEAFF
TRBV3-1	TRBJ1-2	many	-	TGTGCCAGCAGCCAAGACAAGGGCTATGGCTACACCTTC	CASSQDKGYGYTF
TRBV11-2	TRBJ2-1	many	-	TGTGCCAGCAGCCCAACCCGCCAGCGGAGAAACAATGAGCAGTTCTTC	CASSPTRQRRNNEQFF
TRBV28	TRBJ2-2	many	-	TGTGCCAGCAGCCGCTCTCGCGGGATAAACACCGGGGAGCTGTTTTTT	CASSRSRGINTGELFF
TRBV12-3/TRBV12-4	TRBJ1-2	few	-	TGTGCCAGCAGTTTTACCAGGGCTAACTATGGCTACACCTTC	CASSFTRANYGYTF
TRBV28	TRBJ2-7	many	-	TGTGCCAGCAGTTTAATTACGGGTCAGTTGGCCCGCGAGCAGTACTTC	CASSLITGQLAREQYF
TRBV20-1	TRBJ2-3	-	TRBD2	TGCAGTGCTAGAGATCGTACGGGAGGGCCAGATACGCAGTATTTT	CSARDRTGGPDTQYF
TRBV7-3	TRBJ2-3	many	-	TGTGCCAGCAGCTTACAGGGGGGCCCAGATACGCAGTATTTT	CASSLQGGPDTQYF
TRBV24-1	TRBJ2-5	many	-	TGTGCCACCAGTGATAAGGTCTACCGGGGAGAGACCCAGTACTTC	CATSDKVYRGETQYF
TRBV25-1	TRBJ1-1	-	-	TGTGCCAGCAGTGACCCACGGAGGGGTTTCACTGAAGCTTTCTTT	CASSDPRRGFTEAFF
TRBV5-1	TRBJ2-7	many	TRBD1	TGCGCCAGCAGCTTGGCTTTTGGACAGGGGAATGAGCAGTACTTC	CASSLAFGQGNEQYF
TRBV28	TRBJ2-2	-	TRBD1	TGTGCCAGCAGTTTCGTTCAGGGGGTGAACACCGGGGAGCTGTTTTTT	CASSFVQGVNTGELFF
TRBV20-1	TRBJ1-2	few	-	TGCAGTGCCTTACCAACGGTCGATGGCTACACCTTC	CSALPTVDGYTF
TRBV5-1	TRBJ2-1	many	TRBD2	TGCGCCAGCACCCAGACTAGCGGGAGTGAGCAGTTCTTC	CASTQTSGSEQFF
TRBV28	TRBJ1-2	few	-	TGTGCCAGCAGACTGGGACCCCCAAGGGAATATGGCTACACCTTC	CASRLGPPREYGYTF
TRBV20-1	TRBJ2-3	many	TRBD2	TGCAGTGCTAGGACCTCGGGGGGGTCAGATACGCAGTATTTT	CSARTSGGSDTQYF
TRBV13	TRBJ2-7	-	-	TGTACCAGCAGTTTAACAGGCCCTAGCTCCTACGAGCAGTACTTC	CTSSLTGPSSYEQYF